Included here is one T cell receptor beta chain sequence, with context. These data originate in a study of CD8+CD57+ T cells in acquired aplastic anemia. Patients included in sequencing had previously demonstrated CD8+CD57+ cell expansion by flow cytometry. The TCR beta profiling, which covered VDJ combination and CDR3 sequence, was carried out using genomic DNA as the template. From the reads, TCRdb called clonotypes with MiXCR, one entry per CDR3 protein. The sample holds a few hundred thousand distinct CDR3 sequences, roughly 50% seen once. The J segment lost 2 bases and the V segment lost 9 bases, leaving 15 bases of the junction unmatched. This CDR3 is built from 16 residues. Germline CDR1 is LNHDA and CDR2 is SQIVND (reference sequence).

The chain combines TRBV19 with TRBJ2-7; 8 bases align to TRBD1. Source material: sorted CD4+, CD8+, or CD8+CD57+ T cells (not recorded which) from PBMCs. The sequence was collected from a human donor with aplastic anemia. This CDR3 is CASSERSGGDAYEQYF. The CDR3 nucleotides are TGTGCCAGCAGTGAAAGGTCAGGGGGCGACGCCTACGAGCAGTACTTC.